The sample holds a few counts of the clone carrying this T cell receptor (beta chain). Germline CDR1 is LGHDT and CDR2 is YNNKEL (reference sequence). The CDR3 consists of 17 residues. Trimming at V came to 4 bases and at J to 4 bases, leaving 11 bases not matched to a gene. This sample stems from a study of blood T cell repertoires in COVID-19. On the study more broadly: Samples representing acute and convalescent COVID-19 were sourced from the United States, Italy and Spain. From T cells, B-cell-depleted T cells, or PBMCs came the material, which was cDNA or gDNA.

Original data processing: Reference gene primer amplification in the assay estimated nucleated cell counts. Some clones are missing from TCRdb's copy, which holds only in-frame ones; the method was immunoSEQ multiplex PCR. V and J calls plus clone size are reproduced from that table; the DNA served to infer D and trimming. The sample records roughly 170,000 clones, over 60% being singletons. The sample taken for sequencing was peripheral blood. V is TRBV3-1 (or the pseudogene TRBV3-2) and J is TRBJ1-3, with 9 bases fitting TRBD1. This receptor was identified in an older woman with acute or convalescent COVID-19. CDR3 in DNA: TGTGCCAGCAGCCCGAAACTCGGGACAGGGTCCGGAAACACCATATATTTT. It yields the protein CASSPKLGTGSGNTIYF.